This TCR beta chain was identified in a study of cytomegalovirus exposure and HLA in healthy donors. Trimming took off 3 bases at V and 2 bases at J, with 10 bases between the two ends. Germline assignment: CDR1 GTSNPN and CDR2 SVGIG (reference sequence). The CDR3 length is 13 residues. Use of 60 Vbeta and 13 Jbeta primers characterized the PCR. Method: immunoSEQ multiplex PCR; TCRdb's copy keeps in-frame clones and lacks some. The table includes fewer than 200,000 clones, 76% detected once. This TCR was recovered from a female donor in good health and CMV-seronegative. This sequence joins TRBV30 and TRBJ1-2, with D hard to call. Sequencing was carried out using PBMCs. The CDR3 protein is CAWSSQANYGYTF. The CDR3 nucleotides are TGTGCCTGGAGCTCGCAGGCCAACTATGGCTACACCTTC.